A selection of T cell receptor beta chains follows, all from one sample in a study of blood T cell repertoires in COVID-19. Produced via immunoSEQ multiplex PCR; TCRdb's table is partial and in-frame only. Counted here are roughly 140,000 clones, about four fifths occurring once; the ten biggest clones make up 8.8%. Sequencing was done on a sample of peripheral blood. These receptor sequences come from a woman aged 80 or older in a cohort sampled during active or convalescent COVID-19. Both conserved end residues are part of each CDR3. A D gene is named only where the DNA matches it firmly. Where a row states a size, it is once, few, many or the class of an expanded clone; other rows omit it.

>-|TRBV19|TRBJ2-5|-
TGTGCCAGTAGTCTCGGGGACTTAACTCAAGAGACCCAGTACTTC
CASSLGDLTQETQYF
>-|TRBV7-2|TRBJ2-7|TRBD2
TGTGCCAGCAGTCGGACTAGCGGGGGGGTTTTGTACGAGCAGTACTTC
CASSRTSGGVLYEQYF
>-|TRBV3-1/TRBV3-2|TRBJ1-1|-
TGTGCCAGCAGCCAAGAAATGGGGGCGGACACTGAAGCTTTCTTT
CASSQEMGADTEAFF
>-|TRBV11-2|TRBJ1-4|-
TGTGCCAGCACCATGGACGGGGGACCTAATGAAAAACTGTTTTTT
CASTMDGGPNEKLFF
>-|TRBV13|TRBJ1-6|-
TGTGCCAGCAGCTTTTCGGGTGGTTCACCCCTCCACTTT
CASSFSGGSPLHF
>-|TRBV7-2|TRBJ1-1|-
TGTGCCAGCAGCCCGCGGGGGGACACTGAAGCTTTCTTT
CASSPRGDTEAFF
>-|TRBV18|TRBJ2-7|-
TGTGCCAGCTCAGGGCAGGGTGACTCCGAGCAGTACTTC
CASSGQGDSEQYF
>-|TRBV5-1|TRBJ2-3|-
TGCGCCAGCAGCAAAGAAGGAGGGGCGAGGTTTGATACGCAGTATTTT
CASSKEGGARFDTQYF
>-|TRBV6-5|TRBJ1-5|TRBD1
TGTGCCAGCAGGGGGACAGTTAATCAGCCCCAGCATTTT
CASRGTVNQPQHF
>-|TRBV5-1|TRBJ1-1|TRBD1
TGCGCCAGCAGCTTGGAGGGGGCTTGGACTGAAGCTTTCTTT
CASSLEGAWTEAFF
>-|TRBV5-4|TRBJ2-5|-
TGTGCCAGCGGGAAGGGAGACCAAGAGACCCAGTACTTC
CASGKGDQETQYF
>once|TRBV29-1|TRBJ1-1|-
TGCAGCGTTGAGGGGGGAGACACTGAAGCTTTCTTT
CSVEGGDTEAFF
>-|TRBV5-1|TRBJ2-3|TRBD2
TGCGCCAGCAGGACTAGCGCTAGCACAGATACGCAGTATTTT
CASRTSASTDTQYF
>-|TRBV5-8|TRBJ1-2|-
TGTGCCAGCAGCTTGTGGCCCTATGGCTACACCTTC
CASSLWPYGYTF
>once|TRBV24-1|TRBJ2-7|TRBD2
TGTGCCACCAGTGATACAAGGGGACTAGCGGGGGGGCCCAACGAGCAGTACTTC
CATSDTRGLAGGPNEQYF
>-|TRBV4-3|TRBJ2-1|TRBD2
TGCGCCAGCAGCCACCAACTAGCGGGGGGCCACAATGAGCAGTTCTTC
CASSHQLAGGHNEQFF
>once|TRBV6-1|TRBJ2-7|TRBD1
TGTGCCAGCAGTGATAGGGGACAGGGGGCCTACGAGCAGTACTTC
CASSDRGQGAYEQYF
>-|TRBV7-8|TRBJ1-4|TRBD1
TGTGCCAGCAGCTCCGGGACAGGGAGGGAAAAACTGTTTTTT
CASSSGTGREKLFF
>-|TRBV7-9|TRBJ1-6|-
TGTGCAGCTGAGGGCGTCCCAGGCTCTAATTCACCCCTCCACTTT
CAAEGVPGSNSPLHF
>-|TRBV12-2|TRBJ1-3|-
TGTGCAAGTCGCTTAGAAGTCCAGGGAAACACCATATATTTT
CASRLEVQGNTIYF
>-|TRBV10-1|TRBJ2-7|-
TGCGCCAGCAATGTAAGATCGGGGGGCGGACACGAGCAGTACTTC
CASNVRSGGGHEQYF
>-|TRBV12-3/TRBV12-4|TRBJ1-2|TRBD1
TGTGCCAGCAGCTCGACAGGGGTGGGTGGCTACACCTTC
CASSSTGVGGYTF